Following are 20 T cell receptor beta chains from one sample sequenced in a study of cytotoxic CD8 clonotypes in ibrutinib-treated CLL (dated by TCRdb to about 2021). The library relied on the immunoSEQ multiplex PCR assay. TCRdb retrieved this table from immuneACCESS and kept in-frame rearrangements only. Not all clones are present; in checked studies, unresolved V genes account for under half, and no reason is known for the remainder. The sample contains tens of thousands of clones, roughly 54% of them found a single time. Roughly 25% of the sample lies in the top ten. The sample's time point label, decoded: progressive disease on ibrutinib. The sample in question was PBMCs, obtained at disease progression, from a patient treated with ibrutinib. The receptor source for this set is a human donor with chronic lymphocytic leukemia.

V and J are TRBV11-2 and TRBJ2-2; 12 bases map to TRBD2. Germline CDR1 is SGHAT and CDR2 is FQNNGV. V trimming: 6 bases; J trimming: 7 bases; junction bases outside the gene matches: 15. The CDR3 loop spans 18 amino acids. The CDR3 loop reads CASSHPYLAGGEGGELFF. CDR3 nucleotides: TGTGCCAGCAGTCACCCTTACCTAGCGGGAGGGGAGGGCGGGGAGCTGTTTTTT.

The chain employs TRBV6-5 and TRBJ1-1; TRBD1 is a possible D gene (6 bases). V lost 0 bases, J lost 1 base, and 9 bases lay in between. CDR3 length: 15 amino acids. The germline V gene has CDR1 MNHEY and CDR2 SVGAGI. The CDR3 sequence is CASSYSGGGNTEAFF. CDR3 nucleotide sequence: TGTGCCAGCAGTTACTCGGGGGGCGGGAACACTGAAGCTTTCTTT.

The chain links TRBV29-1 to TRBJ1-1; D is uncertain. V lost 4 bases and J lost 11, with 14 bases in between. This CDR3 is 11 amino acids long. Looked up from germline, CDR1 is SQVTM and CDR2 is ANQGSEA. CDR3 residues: CSVVSEYKAFF. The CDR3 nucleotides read TGCAGCGTTGTTTCTGAATATAAGGCTTTCTTT.

The CDR3 spells CASSIVGTAGELFF. The CDR3 DNA reads TGTGCCAGTAGTATAGTAGGGACAGCCGGGGAGCTGTTTTTT. This chain uses TRBV19 with TRBJ2-2; TRBD1 matches at 7 bases. J lost 6 bases, V lost 1 base, and 2 bases had no gene match. The CDR3 is made up of 14 amino acids. The germline V gene encodes CDR1 LNHDA and CDR2 SQIVND (reference sequence).

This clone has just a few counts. CDR3 amino acids: CASSLGQGIRFGNQPQHF. DNA for the CDR3: TGTGCCAGCAGTTTGGGGCAGGGGATTCGGTTTGGCAATCAGCCCCAGCATTTT. V gene TRBV28 combines with J gene TRBJ1-5; the D gene is possibly TRBD1 (6 bases). CDR1 and CDR2 (germline): MDHEN, SYDVKM. V was shortened by 3 bases and J by 2 bases, with 20 bases between the two germline ends. The length of the CDR3 is 18 residues.

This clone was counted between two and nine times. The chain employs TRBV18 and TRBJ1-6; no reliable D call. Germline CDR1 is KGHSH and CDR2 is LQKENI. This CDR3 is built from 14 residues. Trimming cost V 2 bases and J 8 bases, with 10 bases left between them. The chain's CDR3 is CASSPTGRDSPLHF. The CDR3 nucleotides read TGTGCCAGCTCACCAACGGGTAGGGATTCACCCCTCCACTTT. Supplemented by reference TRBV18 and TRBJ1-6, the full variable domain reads NAGVMQNPRHLVRRRGQEARLRCSPMKGHSHVYWYRQLPEEGLKFMVYLQKENIIDESGMPKERFSAEFPKEGPSILRIQQVVRGDSAAYFCASSPTGRDSPLHFGNGTRLTVT.

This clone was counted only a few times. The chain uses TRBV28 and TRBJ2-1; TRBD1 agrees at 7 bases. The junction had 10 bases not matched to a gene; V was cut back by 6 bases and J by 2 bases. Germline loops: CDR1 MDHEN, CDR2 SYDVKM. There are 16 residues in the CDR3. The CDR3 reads CASRFYPTGPYNEQFF. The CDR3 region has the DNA TGTGCCAGCAGGTTTTACCCGACAGGGCCCTACAATGAGCAGTTCTTC.

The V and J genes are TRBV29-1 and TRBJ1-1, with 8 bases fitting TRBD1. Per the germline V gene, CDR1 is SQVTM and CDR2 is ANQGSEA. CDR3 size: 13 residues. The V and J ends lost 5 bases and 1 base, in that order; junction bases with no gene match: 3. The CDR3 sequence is CSVMTGENTEAFF. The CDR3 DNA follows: TGCAGCGTTATGACAGGGGAGAACACTGAAGCTTTCTTT.

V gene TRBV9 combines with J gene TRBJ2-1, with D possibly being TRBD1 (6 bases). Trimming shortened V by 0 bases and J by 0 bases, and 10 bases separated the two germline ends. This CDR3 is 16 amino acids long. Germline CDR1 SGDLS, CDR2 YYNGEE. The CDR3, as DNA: TGTGCCAGCAGCGTAGTTGGGGGCTTCTCCTACAATGAGCAGTTCTTC. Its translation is CASSVVGGFSYNEQFF.

CDR3 nucleotide sequence: TGTGCCAGCAGTTTAAACCACCTCGAGCAGTACTTC. Translating gives CASSLNHLEQYF. The V gene is TRBV28, the J gene TRBJ2-7; D is ambiguous. Trimming took 2 bases from V and 6 from J, leaving 8 bases between them. This CDR3 has 12 residues. Germline CDR1 MDHEN, CDR2 SYDVKM.

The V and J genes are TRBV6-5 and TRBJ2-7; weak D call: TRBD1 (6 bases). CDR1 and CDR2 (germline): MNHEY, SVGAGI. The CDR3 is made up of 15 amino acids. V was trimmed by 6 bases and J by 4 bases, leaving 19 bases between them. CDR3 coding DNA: TGTGCCAGCAGCAGTTACTCATTGGGGGCGTACGAGCAGTACTTC. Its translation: CASSSYSLGAYEQYF.

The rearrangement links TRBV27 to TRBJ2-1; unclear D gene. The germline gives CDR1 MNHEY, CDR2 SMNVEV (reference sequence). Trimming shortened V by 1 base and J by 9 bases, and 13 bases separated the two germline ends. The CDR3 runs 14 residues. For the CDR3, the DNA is TGTGCCAGCAGTTTATGGGGAACAGAAGGTGAGCAGTTCTTC. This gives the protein CASSLWGTEGEQFF.

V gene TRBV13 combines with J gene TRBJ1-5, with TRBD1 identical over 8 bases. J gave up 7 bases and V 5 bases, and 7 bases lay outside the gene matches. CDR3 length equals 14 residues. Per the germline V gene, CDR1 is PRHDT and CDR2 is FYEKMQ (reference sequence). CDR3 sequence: CASSQGQVGQPQHF. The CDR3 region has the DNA TGTGCCAGCAGCCAGGGACAGGTAGGGCAGCCCCAGCATTTT.

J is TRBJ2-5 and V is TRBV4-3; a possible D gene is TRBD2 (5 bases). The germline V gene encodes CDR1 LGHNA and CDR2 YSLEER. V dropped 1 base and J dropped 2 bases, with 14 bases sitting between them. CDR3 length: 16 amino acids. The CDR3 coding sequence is TGCGCCAGCAGCCAAGGTTTAGCCCCGGGACAAGAGACCCAGTACTTC. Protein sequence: CASSQGLAPGQETQYF.

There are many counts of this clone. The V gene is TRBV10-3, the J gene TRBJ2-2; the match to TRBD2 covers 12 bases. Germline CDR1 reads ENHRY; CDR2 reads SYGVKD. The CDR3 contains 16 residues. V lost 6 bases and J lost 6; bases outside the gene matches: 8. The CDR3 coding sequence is TGTGCCATCAGGGATCTAGCGGGAGGGCCGTCCGGGGAGCTGTTTTTT. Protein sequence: CAIRDLAGGPSGELFF.

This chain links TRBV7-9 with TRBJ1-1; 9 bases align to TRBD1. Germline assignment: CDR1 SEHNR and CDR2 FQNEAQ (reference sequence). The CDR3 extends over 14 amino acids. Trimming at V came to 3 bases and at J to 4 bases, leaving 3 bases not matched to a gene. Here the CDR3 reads CASSFGQGITEAFF. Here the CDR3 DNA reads TGTGCCAGCAGCTTTGGACAGGGGATCACTGAAGCTTTCTTT.

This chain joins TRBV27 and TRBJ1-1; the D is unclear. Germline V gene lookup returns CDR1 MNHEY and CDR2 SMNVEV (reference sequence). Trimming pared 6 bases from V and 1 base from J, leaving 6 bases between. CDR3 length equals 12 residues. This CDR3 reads CASSMGNTEAFF. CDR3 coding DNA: TGTGCCAGCAGCATGGGGAACACTGAAGCTTTCTTT.

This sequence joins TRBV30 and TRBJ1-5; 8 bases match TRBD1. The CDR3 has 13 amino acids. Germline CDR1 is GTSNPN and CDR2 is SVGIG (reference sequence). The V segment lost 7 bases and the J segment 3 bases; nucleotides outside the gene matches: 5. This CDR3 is CALGQALNQPQHF. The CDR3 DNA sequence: TGTGCCTTGGGACAGGCCCTCAATCAGCCCCAGCATTTT.

The CDR3 loop is CASTATSVANTEAFF. CDR3 bases: TGTGCCAGCACCGCTACCTCAGTCGCCAACACTGAAGCTTTCTTT. The J gene is TRBJ1-1, the V gene TRBV27; D is ambiguous. V lost 7 bases and J lost 2, with 17 bases in between. This CDR3 spans 15 amino acids. Per the germline V gene, CDR1 is MNHEY and CDR2 is SMNVEV (reference sequence).

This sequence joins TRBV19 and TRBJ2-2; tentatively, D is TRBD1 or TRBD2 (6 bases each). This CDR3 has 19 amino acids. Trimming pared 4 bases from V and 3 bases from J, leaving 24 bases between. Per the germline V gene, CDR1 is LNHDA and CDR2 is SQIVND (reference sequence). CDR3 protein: CASSSGGLIRRGDTGELFF. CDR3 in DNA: TGTGCCAGTAGTAGTGGAGGTTTGATTCGTAGGGGGGACACCGGGGAGCTGTTTTTT.